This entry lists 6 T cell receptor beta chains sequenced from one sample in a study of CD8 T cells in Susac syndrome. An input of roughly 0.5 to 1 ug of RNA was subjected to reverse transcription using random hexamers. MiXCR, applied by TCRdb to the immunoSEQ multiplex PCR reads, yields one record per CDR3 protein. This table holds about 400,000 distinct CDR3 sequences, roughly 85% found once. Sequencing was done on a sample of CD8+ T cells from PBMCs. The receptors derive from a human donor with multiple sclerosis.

The CDR3 DNA sequence: TGTGCCAGCAGTGAATTAAGTGACTATGGCTACACCTTC. It translates to CASSELSDYGYTF. This chain joins TRBV25-1 and TRBJ1-2, with D hard to call. In germline, CDR1 is MGHDK, CDR2 SYGVNS. With 1 base removed from V and 3 bases from J, the gap between germline ends came to 6 bases. The CDR3 contains 13 residues.

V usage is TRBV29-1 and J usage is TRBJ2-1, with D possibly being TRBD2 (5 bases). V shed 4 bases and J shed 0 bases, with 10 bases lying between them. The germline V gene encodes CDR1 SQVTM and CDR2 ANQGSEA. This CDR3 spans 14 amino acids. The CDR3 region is CSVVDLSSYNEQFF. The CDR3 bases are TGCAGCGTTGTGGACTTAAGCTCCTACAATGAGCAGTTCTTC.

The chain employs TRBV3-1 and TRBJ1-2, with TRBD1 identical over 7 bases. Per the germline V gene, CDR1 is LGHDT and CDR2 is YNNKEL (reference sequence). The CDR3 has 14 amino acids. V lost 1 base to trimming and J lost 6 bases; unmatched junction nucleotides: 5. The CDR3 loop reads CASSQVGGEDGYTF. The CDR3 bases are TGTGCCAGCAGCCAAGTAGGGGGCGAGGATGGCTACACCTTC.

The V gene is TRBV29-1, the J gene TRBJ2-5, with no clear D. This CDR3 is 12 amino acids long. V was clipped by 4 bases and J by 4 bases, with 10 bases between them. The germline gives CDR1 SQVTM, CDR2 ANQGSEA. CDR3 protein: CSVVIIGETQYF. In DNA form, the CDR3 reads TGCAGCGTTGTTATTATAGGAGAGACCCAGTACTTC.

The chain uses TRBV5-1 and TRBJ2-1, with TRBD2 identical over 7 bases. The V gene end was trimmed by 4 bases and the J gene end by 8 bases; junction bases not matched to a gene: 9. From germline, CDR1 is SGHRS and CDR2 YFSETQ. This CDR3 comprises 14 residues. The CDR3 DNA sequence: TGCGCCAGCAGCGAGGAGACTAGCTCCGATGAGCAGTTCTTC. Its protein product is CASSEETSSDEQFF. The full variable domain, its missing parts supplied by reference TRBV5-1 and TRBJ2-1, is KAGVTQTPRYLIKTRGQQVTLSCSPISGHRSVSWYQQTPGQGLQFLFEYFSETQRNKGNFPGRFSGRQFSNSRSEMNVSTLELGDSALYLCASSEETSSDEQFFGPGTRLTVL.

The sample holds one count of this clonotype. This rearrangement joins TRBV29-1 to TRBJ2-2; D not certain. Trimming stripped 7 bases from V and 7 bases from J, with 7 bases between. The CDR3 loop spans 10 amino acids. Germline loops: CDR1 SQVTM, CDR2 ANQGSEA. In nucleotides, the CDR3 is TGCAGCGGTCATTTCGGGGAGCTGTTTTTT. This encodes CSGHFGELFF.